This TCR beta chain is from a study of sequential checkpoint blockade in melanoma. CDR1 is SEHNR and CDR2 is FQNEAQ in the germline V gene (reference sequence). V gave up 4 bases and J gave up 3 bases; unmatched junction bases: 4. This CDR3 is built from 14 residues. Indicated treatment: randomized to nivolumab then ipilimumab (arm A) or the reverse (arm B). Generated by immunoSEQ multiplex PCR, the TCRdb table keeps only in-frame clones and is missing some. This table holds 17,000 or so clones, roughly 70% found once. This TCR derives from a human donor with melanoma. This chain uses TRBV7-9 with TRBJ1-1, with 8 bases fitting TRBD1. Sample: CD8+ T cells sorted from blood (inferred from file names), taken from a patient given nivolumab and ipilimumab in sequence. This chain's CDR3 is CASSSKTGDTEAFF. The CDR3 DNA sequence: TGTGCCAGCAGCTCGAAGACAGGGGACACTGAAGCTTTCTTT.